These T cell receptor beta chains were read from a single sample in a study of T-cell memory formation after mild COVID-19. TCRdb used MiXCR to reprocess the 5' RACE reads, holding one entry per CDR3 protein. The repertoire holds about 190,000 distinct CDR3 sequences, roughly 27% seen once, with roughly 10% in the top ten. What was sequenced was PBMCs or a T cell subset sorted from them (not recorded which). The receptors come from an adult woman who had mild COVID-19 (a few samples of this study predate the infection). Cell type and time point are not known. The CDR3 runs from the conserved cysteine through the conserved F or W. Each record gives: CDR3 protein, CDR3 DNA, V gene, D gene, clone size, J gene. The D gene is left open where the match is weak. Size tells how often a clone was seen (once, few, many) or the class of an expanded clone, and some rows leave it out.

cdr3_aa: CASSVLTGASGNTIYF
cdr3_nt: TGTGCCAGCAGTGTTCTGACAGGGGCCTCTGGAAACACCATATATTTT
v_call: TRBV2
d_call: TRBD1
clone_size: once
j_call: TRBJ1-3

cdr3_aa: CASSLAMSTGNEQFF
cdr3_nt: TGTGCCAGCAGCTTAGCAATGTCGACAGGCAATGAGCAGTTCTTC
v_call: TRBV7-8
d_call: NA
clone_size: few
j_call: TRBJ2-1

cdr3_aa: CASSLGSYNEQFF
cdr3_nt: TGTGCCAGCAGCTTAGGGTCCTACAATGAGCAGTTCTTC
v_call: TRBV7-9
d_call: NA
clone_size: many
j_call: TRBJ2-1

cdr3_aa: CASSLTGTFPHEQYF
cdr3_nt: TGTGCCAGCAGTTTAACGGGGACCTTCCCCCACGAGCAGTACTTC
v_call: TRBV12-3/TRBV12-4
d_call: NA
clone_size: NA
j_call: TRBJ2-7

cdr3_aa: CASSSGTSNTQYF
cdr3_nt: TGTGCCAGCAGCTCCGGGACTTCAAATACGCAGTATTTT
v_call: TRBV7-2
d_call: NA
clone_size: NA
j_call: TRBJ2-3

cdr3_aa: CASSVRDRGYTF
cdr3_nt: TGTGCCAGCAGCGTCCGGGACAGAGGCTACACCTTC
v_call: TRBV9
d_call: TRBD1
clone_size: few
j_call: TRBJ1-2

cdr3_aa: CATSDPRQAARIDEQFF
cdr3_nt: TGTGCCACCAGTGATCCCAGGCAGGCCGCACGTATAGATGAGCAGTTCTTC
v_call: TRBV24-1
d_call: NA
clone_size: NA
j_call: TRBJ2-1

cdr3_aa: CASSPRDFRTDTQYF
cdr3_nt: TGCGCCAGCAGCCCACGGGACTTTCGCACAGATACGCAGTATTTT
v_call: TRBV5-1
d_call: NA
clone_size: NA
j_call: TRBJ2-3

cdr3_aa: CASSIDLQPYEQYF
cdr3_nt: TGTGCCAGTAGTATAGATCTTCAGCCCTACGAGCAGTACTTC
v_call: TRBV19
d_call: NA
clone_size: NA
j_call: TRBJ2-7

cdr3_aa: CSARGGDAGYEQFF
cdr3_nt: TGCAGTGCTAGAGGCGGGGACGCTGGTTATGAGCAGTTCTTC
v_call: TRBV20-1
d_call: NA
clone_size: NA
j_call: TRBJ2-1

cdr3_aa: CASSLSRNYGYTF
cdr3_nt: TGTGCCAGCAGCTTATCCAGGAACTATGGCTACACCTTC
v_call: TRBV6-5
d_call: NA
clone_size: few
j_call: TRBJ1-2

cdr3_aa: CASSFMEAGELFF
cdr3_nt: TGTGCCAGCAGCTTCATGGAGGCCGGGGAGCTGTTTTTT
v_call: TRBV7-2
d_call: NA
clone_size: few
j_call: TRBJ2-2

cdr3_aa: CASSQDFGPQHF
cdr3_nt: TGTGCCAGCAGCCAAGATTTCGGGCCCCAGCATTTT
v_call: TRBV14
d_call: NA
clone_size: few
j_call: TRBJ1-5